The 24 T cell receptor beta chains below were found in one sample sequenced in a study of shared clonotypes between healthy human individuals. Sequenced by immunoSEQ multiplex PCR; TCRdb stores in-frame clones only, minus some. The table has some 1 million clones, around 75% seen once. Material for sequencing was memory CD4+ T cells sorted from blood. Subset specified: CD45RA-negative fraction. These receptors were obtained from a young man in good health.

About this clone itself: The sample carries other DNA sequences with the same CDR3. The J gene is TRBJ1-5, the V gene TRBV5-1; D is unresolved. Germline V gene data show CDR1 as SGHRS and CDR2 as YFSETQ. This CDR3 spans 15 amino acids. V lost 0 bases, J lost 2 bases, and 9 bases lay in between. CDR3: CASSLGGLGNQPQHF. CDR3 nucleotides: TGCGCCAGCAGCTTGGGCGGGCTCGGCAATCAGCCCCAGCATTTT.

About this clone: This sample also contains other DNA sequences that code for the same CDR3. The chain joins TRBV30 to TRBJ1-6, with a possible D match to TRBD1 (5 bases). Germline V gene sequence: CDR1 GTSNPN, CDR2 SVGIG (reference sequence). CDR3 length: 12 residues. V lost 2 bases and J lost 9, with 8 bases in between. DNA of the CDR3: TGTGCCTGGAGTCGACAGAGTTCACCCCTCCACTTT. Amino acid sequence: CAWSRQSSPLHF.

CDR3 sequence: CASSFWAASTDTQYF. The CDR3 DNA reads as TGTGCCAGCAGCTTTTGGGCGGCTAGCACAGATACGCAGTATTTT. The V gene is TRBV7-9, the J gene TRBJ2-3; D ambiguous. V gave up 3 bases and J gave up 0 bases, with 10 bases separating them. The CDR3 loop spans 15 amino acids. CDR1 and CDR2 (germline): SEHNR, FQNEAQ (reference sequence).

As to this clone: This same CDR3 is encoded by further DNA sequences in the sample. This chain connects TRBV7-9 to TRBJ2-2, with unresolved D. This CDR3 is built from 12 residues. V was trimmed by 1 base and J by 7 bases, leaving 4 bases between them. Per germline, CDR1 SEHNR and CDR2 FQNEAQ (reference sequence). CDR3 nucleotides: TGTGCCAGCAGCTTAGGCGTCGGGGAGCTGTTTTTT. Translation: CASSLGVGELFF. The full variable domain, with the rest looked up from reference TRBV7-9 and TRBJ2-2, is DTGVSQNPRHKITKRGQNVTFRCDPISEHNRLYWYRQTLGQGPEFLTYFQNEAQLEKSRLLSDRFSAERPKGSFSTLEIQRTEQGDSAMYLCASSLGVGELFFGEGSRLTVL.

The chain employs TRBV27 and TRBJ1-2; no firm D call. The CDR3 is 10 amino acids. V gave up 3 bases and J gave up 5 bases, with 1 base separating them. Germline values: CDR1 MNHEY, CDR2 SMNVEV (reference sequence). CDR3 coding DNA: TGTGCCAGCAGTTTTTATGGCTACACCTTC. This sequence encodes CASSFYGYTF.

Concerning this clone: A much larger clonotype is one base distant, so this may be a read error. CDR3 in amino acids: CASSQLTGELFF. DNA of the CDR3: TGCGCCAGCAGCCAACTCACCGGGGAGCTGTTTTTT. The chain is built from TRBV4-3 and TRBJ2-2; D uncertain. The CDR3 extends over 12 amino acids. CDR1 is LGHNA, CDR2 YSLEER, per germline. Trimming removed 2 bases from V and 4 bases from J, with 2 bases in between.

The chain is built from TRBV29-1 and TRBJ2-1; the D gene is possibly TRBD2 (5 bases). CDR1 is SQVTM and CDR2 is ANQGSEA in the germline V gene. The CDR3 totals 13 residues. The V end was cut by 2 bases, the J end by 5 bases, with 10 bases between. The CDR3 sequence: CSVESGGDNEQFF. As DNA, the CDR3 is TGCAGCGTTGAATCCGGAGGCGACAATGAGCAGTTCTTC.

This chain joins TRBV9 and TRBJ2-7; D might be TRBD2 (6 bases). The V gene's germline CDR1 is SGDLS and CDR2 YYNGEE. V lost 2 bases and J 5 bases, leaving 14 bases between the germline ends. This CDR3 contains 14 residues. CDR3 sequence reads: CASSVGLAPNEQYF. Written as DNA, the CDR3 is TGTGCCAGCAGCGTGGGACTGGCCCCCAACGAGCAGTACTTC.

The V and J genes are TRBV7-9 and TRBJ2-7; tentative D call: TRBD2 (5 bases). The ends were cut back, 3 bases at V and 3 bases at J, with 12 bases in the middle. This CDR3 comprises 14 residues. Looked up from germline, CDR1 is SEHNR and CDR2 is FQNEAQ (reference sequence). CDR3 coding DNA: TGTGCCAGCAGCTTCCGAGGGAAAATCTACGAGCAGTACTTC. It codes for CASSFRGKIYEQYF.

V usage is TRBV4-1 and J usage is TRBJ1-2, with 9 bases identical to TRBD1. The V segment lost 4 bases and the J segment 8 bases; nucleotides outside the gene matches: 8. Germline CDR1 is MGHRA and CDR2 is YSYEKL. The CDR3 spans 14 residues. CDR3 in DNA: TGCGCCAGCAGCCGAATACAGGGGGCTGAAGGCTACACCTTC. It is translated as CASSRIQGAEGYTF.

The CDR3 bases are TGTGCCAGCAGTGCGCCGCCCCTATACGAGCAGTACTTC. Amino acid sequence: CASSAPPLYEQYF. The rearrangement links TRBV28 to TRBJ2-7; D gene ambiguous. The CDR3 contains 13 residues. V lost 5 bases and J 4 bases, leaving 12 bases between the germline ends. Germline V gene lookup returns CDR1 MDHEN and CDR2 SYDVKM.

The chain couples TRBV21-1 to TRBJ2-7; the D segment call TRBD2 is taken from the table without a DNA check. TRBV21-1 is recorded as a pseudogene. The CDR3 runs to 13 residues. CDR3 sequence: CASSQGLACEQYF. CDR3 nucleotide sequence: TGTGCCAGCAGCCAGGGACTAGCGTGCGAGCAGTACTTC.

This chain uses TRBV28 with TRBJ1-1, with D perhaps TRBD1 (6 bases). Germline V gene sequence: CDR1 MDHEN, CDR2 SYDVKM. V lost 2 bases to trimming and J lost 6 bases, with 16 bases between them. The CDR3 runs to 15 residues. The CDR3 nucleotides read TGTGCCAGCAGTTTAGAGGGGGGCCGGAATGCTGAAGCTTTCTTT. Encoded protein: CASSLEGGRNAEAFF.

This chain connects TRBV28 to TRBJ1-2, with D possibly matching TRBD1 (6 bases). This CDR3 comprises 16 residues. Germline CDR1 is MDHEN and CDR2 is SYDVKM. V shed 3 bases and J shed 1 base, with 15 bases lying between them. The CDR3 loop reads CASSFLDRINNYGYTF. The CDR3 DNA sequence: TGTGCCAGCAGTTTTCTAGACAGGATCAATAACTATGGCTACACCTTC.

This chain links TRBV9 with TRBJ2-5; TRBD2 matches 16 bases. CDR3 length: 16 residues. With 5 bases clipped from V and 7 bases from J, the junction kept 8 bases outside the gene matches. CDR1 SGDLS and CDR2 YYNGEE come from the germline V gene. The CDR3 loop is CASSGTSGGAERTQYF. CDR3 nucleotide sequence: TGTGCCAGCAGTGGGACTAGCGGGGGGGCTGAGCGGACCCAGTACTTC.

The V call is TRBV27, the J call TRBJ1-1; no clear D. V shed 6 bases and J shed 1 base, with 12 bases lying between them. This CDR3 is built from 14 residues. The germline gives CDR1 MNHEY, CDR2 SMNVEV (reference sequence). CDR3 loop: CASRVVGENTEAFF. The DNA for the CDR3 is TGTGCCAGCAGGGTTGTCGGAGAGAACACTGAAGCTTTCTTT.

This clone has a count of ten or more. The rearrangement uses TRBV6-1 and TRBJ2-5; D call uncertain. CDR3 length: 10 residues. The V end was cut by 7 bases, the J end by 5 bases, with 5 bases between. CDR1 is MNHNS, CDR2 SASEGT, per germline. The CDR3 coding sequence is TGTGCCAGCAACTGGGAGACCCAGTACTTC. Its translation: CASNWETQYF.

This chain links TRBV6-5 with TRBJ2-7; 12 positions match TRBD2. V shed 8 bases, J shed 4 bases, and the junction held 6 bases outside the gene matches. The CDR3 spans 14 residues. Per germline, CDR1 MNHEY and CDR2 SVGAGI. This chain's CDR3 is CASARTSGIYEQYF. The CDR3 DNA reads as TGTGCCAGCGCTAGGACTAGCGGGATTTACGAGCAGTACTTC.

The genes are TRBV19 and TRBJ1-2; D is undetermined. V lost 3 bases to trimming and J lost 8 bases, with 13 bases between them. Germline V gives CDR1 LNHDA, CDR2 SQIVND (reference sequence). The CDR3 runs to 13 residues. For the CDR3, the DNA is TGTGCCAGTAGTATGAGCGCGGCCAAAGGCTACACCTTC. Amino acids: CASSMSAAKGYTF.

This clone appeared once. This chain uses TRBV5-5 with TRBJ2-2; tentative D call: TRBD1 (5 bases). Trimming removed 2 bases at V and 5 bases at J, with 13 bases between. Germline V gene data show CDR1 as SGHKS and CDR2 as YYEKEE (reference sequence). The CDR3 contains 15 residues. Here the CDR3 reads CASSLELTATGELFF. In DNA form, the CDR3 reads TGTGCCAGCAGCTTAGAGCTGACAGCAACCGGGGAGCTGTTTTTT.

For this clone: Given a much more abundant clone one base away, this may be a read error. This chain uses TRBV5-4 with TRBJ2-3; 8 nucleotides line up with TRBD1. Germline V gene data show CDR1 as SGHNT and CDR2 as YYREEE (reference sequence). Trimming took 3 bases from V and 1 from J; bases not matched to a gene: 1. The CDR3 is made up of 14 amino acids. Here the CDR3 reads CASSWGQGTDTQYF. In DNA form, the CDR3 reads TGTGCCAGCAGCTGGGGACAGGGCACAGATACGCAGTATTTT.

The V and J genes are TRBV30 and TRBJ1-1; no clear D. Looked up from germline, CDR1 is GTSNPN and CDR2 is SVGIG (reference sequence). The V end was cut by 0 bases, the J end by 5 bases, with 13 bases between. The CDR3 has 14 residues. The DNA of the CDR3 is TGTGCCTGGAGTGTAAGGTTAGGGAGTACTGAAGCTTTCTTT. Translation: CAWSVRLGSTEAFF.

V is TRBV9 and J is TRBJ2-1; 9 nucleotides align to TRBD2. Germline V gene lookup returns CDR1 SGDLS and CDR2 YYNGEE. The length of the CDR3 is 14 residues. After removal of 4 bases from V and 9 bases from J, the junction contained 8 bases not matched to a gene. The CDR3 is CASSSGTSMTEQFF. The DNA of the CDR3 is TGTGCCAGCAGCTCCGGGACTAGCATGACTGAGCAGTTCTTC.

Comments on this clone: The sample holds other DNA sequences that translate to the same CDR3. The chain employs TRBV28 and TRBJ1-1, with 7 bases that match TRBD1. This CDR3 has 15 residues. Trimming removed 1 base from V and 0 bases from J; junction bases left unmatched: 2. Per the germline V gene, CDR1 is MDHEN and CDR2 is SYDVKM. The CDR3 DNA follows: TGTGCCAGCAGTTTATACGGGACAGTGAACACTGAAGCTTTCTTT. Its translation is CASSLYGTVNTEAFF.